The following is a TCR beta chain sequence with its context. What it recognizes is unknown. CDR1 and CDR2 (germline): SQVTM, ANQGSEA. V lost 4 bases, J lost 5 bases, and 11 bases lay in between. The CDR3 runs 12 residues. This table comes from immunoSEQ multiplex PCR, and its TCRdb copy is limited to in-frame clones, with some not included. There are 100,000 to 150,000 clones in the sample; roughly 93% occur only once, and approximately 1.1% lies in the top ten. These data belong to a study of T cell responses to AZD1222 COVID-19 vaccine. The study, taken as a whole, reports: Possibly, clonal diversity was underestimated; donors were largely white British and included more females. Spike-specific TCR breadth and depth rose after two AZD1222 doses.

Pooled in the analysis were second doses at about 4 or about 12 weeks. The receptor comes from an adult who received the AZD1222 COVID-19 vaccine. Specimen: peripheral blood, collected 28 days after the second AZD1222 dose. V gene TRBV29-1 combines with J gene TRBJ1-1, with TRBD1 as a possible D gene (5 bases). Written as DNA, the CDR3 is TGCAGCGTTGCGCGTCAGGGAACTGAAGCTTTCTTT. The encoded protein is CSVARQGTEAFF.